This T cell receptor (beta chain) was profiled in a study of beta chain features in type 1 diabetes. Study results and caveats: Here, the possible influence of HLA type (on TCRB rearrangement) remained unresolved. Type 1 diabetes patients had fewer VDJ junction insertions and more deletions. Shortening that was moderate but significant affected the TCRB CDR3s of Type 1 diabetes patients in all four CD4+ subsets.

All sorted populations exceeded 95% purity. Concerning this clone itself: The antigen is unknown.

Isolated RNA was reverse transcribed in full, so expressed TCRB transcripts were sequenced. Sequenced by immunoSEQ multiplex PCR; TCRdb stores in-frame clones only, minus some. The table includes around 140,000 clones, about 9.1% detected once. The sample taken for sequencing was central memory CD4+ T cells from blood. This sequence originates from a woman aged 40-49 years in good health.

The CDR3 sequence: CASSLAGGQETQYF. The CDR3 DNA follows: TGTGCCAGCAGTTTAGCGGGGGGGCAAGAGACCCAGTACTTC. The J gene is TRBJ2-5, the V gene TRBV6-5, with 11 bases matching TRBD2. Germline V gene sequence: CDR1 MNHEY, CDR2 SVGAGI. This CDR3 is 14 amino acids long. Trimming removed 4 bases from V and 2 bases from J; junction bases left unmatched: 0.